Listed below are T cell receptor beta chains from one sample, sequenced in a study of blood T cell repertoires in COVID-19. The protocol was immunoSEQ multiplex PCR, while the TCRdb copy is restricted to in-frame clones and leaves out a portion. The table records around 65,000 clones, about 81% of them present only once. The sequencing input was peripheral blood. The receptors stem from a human donor in a cohort sampled during active COVID-19. CDR3s include the opening cysteine and the closing phenylalanine or tryptophan. The D gene is left open where the match is weak. Expanded clones are given a class, and other clones once, few, many or no size at all.

clone_size	v_call	j_call	d_call	cdr3_nt	cdr3_aa
NA	TRBV30	TRBJ2-7	NA	TGTGCCTGGAGCAGCGGCCCTACCTCCGCCGAGCAGTACTTC	CAWSSGPTSAEQYF
NA	TRBV6-2/TRBV6-3	TRBJ2-5	TRBD1	TGTGCCAGCAGTTACCCCGGGACAGGGGAAGAGACCCAGTACTTC	CASSYPGTGEETQYF
NA	TRBV3-1/TRBV3-2	TRBJ2-3	TRBD2	TGTGCCAGCAGTCAAGAGACTAGCGGGAGTTCGGCAGATACGCAGTATTTT	CASSQETSGSSADTQYF
NA	TRBV28	TRBJ2-5	NA	TGTGCCAGCAGTTCCCCCTTACTATACCAAGAGACCCAGTACTTC	CASSSPLLYQETQYF
NA	TRBV28	TRBJ1-1	NA	TGTGCCAGCAGTTCCTCCGGGAGGGTTAAAGTTGGGGCTTTCTTT	CASSSSGRVKVGAFF
NA	TRBV18	TRBJ2-1	NA	TGTGCCAGCTCACCGGAGCCACTCTACAATGAGCAGTTCTTC	CASSPEPLYNEQFF
NA	TRBV7-9	TRBJ1-2	NA	TGTGCCAGCAGCTTAGAGGGGTACCTATTCTATGGCTACACCTTC	CASSLEGYLFYGYTF
NA	TRBV28	TRBJ2-5	TRBD2	TGTGCCAGCATTTCAAGCCCCGGGACTAGCGGGAGAGGGGGTCAAGAGACCCAGTACTTC	CASISSPGTSGRGGQETQYF
NA	TRBV4-1	TRBJ2-5	TRBD1	TGCGCCAGCAGCCAACATGCACCGACAGGGGTCGAAGAGACCCAGTACTTC	CASSQHAPTGVEETQYF
NA	TRBV5-6	TRBJ2-1	NA	TGTGCCAGCAGCTCCCGACTAGAAAGGAGGGAATACAATGAGCAGTTCTTC	CASSSRLERREYNEQFF
once	TRBV20-1	TRBJ2-4	NA	TGCAGTGGGCCGGGGAGAAACATTCAGTACTTC	CSGPGRNIQYF
NA	TRBV28	TRBJ1-2	NA	TGTGCCAGCAGTTTCCGGGGGGGGTCTGATGGCTACACCTTC	CASSFRGGSDGYTF
few	TRBV5-4	TRBJ1-4	TRBD1	TGTGCCAGCAGCCCCGACAGGGCGAATGAAAAACTGTTTTTT	CASSPDRANEKLFF
NA	TRBV7-8	TRBJ2-5	TRBD1	TGTGCCAGCTTCCAGGACAGGTTGGTCGGAGGGACCCAGTACTTC	CASFQDRLVGGTQYF
NA	TRBV6-2/TRBV6-3	TRBJ2-4	TRBD2	TGTGCCAGCAGTAACCATGCGGGAGGCCAAAACATTCAGTACTTC	CASSNHAGGQNIQYF
NA	TRBV5-8	TRBJ2-3	TRBD1	TGTGCCAGCAGCTTCTCGACAGGGGAGTACACAGATACGCAGTATTTT	CASSFSTGEYTDTQYF
NA	TRBV30	TRBJ1-1	NA	TGTGCCTGGAGTCCCGGGCGGGACACTGAAGCTTTCTTT	CAWSPGRDTEAFF
once	TRBV11-2	TRBJ1-4	TRBD1	TGTGCCAGCAGCCAAGACAGGGGAACTAATGAAAAACTGTTTTTT	CASSQDRGTNEKLFF
NA	TRBV18	TRBJ2-2	NA	TGTGCCAGCTCACGTCTGGCAGGGTACACCGGGGAGCTGTTTTTT	CASSRLAGYTGELFF
NA	TRBV5-6	TRBJ1-1	NA	TGTGCCAGCAGCTGGCAGGGGCTGAACACTGAAGCTTTCTTT	CASSWQGLNTEAFF
NA	TRBV28	TRBJ1-6	NA	TGTGCCAGCAGTTTCGGGGGGGGTCAGTCACCCCTCCACTTT	CASSFGGGQSPLHF
few	TRBV11-2	TRBJ1-2	NA	TGTGCCAGCAGCTTACTAGGCGGTGGCTACACCTTC	CASSLLGGGYTF
NA	TRBV29-1	TRBJ2-3	NA	TGCAGCGTTGAAGATGGACTTCTCACAGATACGCAGTATTTT	CSVEDGLLTDTQYF
NA	TRBV28	TRBJ2-1	TRBD2	TGTGCCAGCAACGTAGCGGGTCATCTAGGGTCCTCCTACAATGAGCAGTTCTTC	CASNVAGHLGSSYNEQFF
NA	TRBV28	TRBJ1-6	NA	TGTGCCAGCAGTCTAATACAGGGTCCATCACCCCTCCACTTT	CASSLIQGPSPLHF
NA	TRBV24-1	TRBJ2-1	NA	TGTGCCACCAGTGATTTGGAACTAGGTGAGCAGTTCTTC	CATSDLELGEQFF
few	TRBV7-9	TRBJ1-1	NA	TGTGCCAGCACTTTACAGGTTCCTGAAGCTTTCTTT	CASTLQVPEAFF